The next 26 T cell receptor beta chains were all read from a single sample in a study of early T cells in non-severe SARS-CoV-2 infection. TCRdb ran MiXCR on the 5' RACE reads and lists one entry per CDR3 protein. This sample has tens of thousands of distinct CDR3 sequences, with 5% to 6% found just once. This specimen consisted of whole blood, obtained at baseline. Receptors originate from an adult who was a healthcare worker with PCR-confirmed SARS-CoV-2 infection or an uninfected control (not recorded which).

This clonotype was observed at least ten times. The J gene is TRBJ2-1, the V gene TRBV27, with a weak D call TRBD1 (5 bases). In germline, CDR1 is MNHEY, CDR2 SMNVEV (reference sequence). The CDR3 consists of 14 residues. Trimming took 2 bases from V and 3 from J, leaving 8 bases between them. The CDR3 DNA reads TGTGCCAGCAGTTTACTCAGGGTCTACAATGAGCAGTTCTTC. Residues: CASSLLRVYNEQFF.

This clonotype was seen at least ten times. The rearrangement joins TRBV18 to TRBJ1-3, with a weak D call TRBD1 (5 bases). The CDR3 is 17 residues long. V was cut by 3 bases and J by 0 bases, with 15 bases left in between. CDR1 KGHSH and CDR2 LQKENI come from the germline V gene. Here the CDR3 reads CASSPSTGPSSGNTIYF. The CDR3 DNA is TGTGCCAGCTCACCCTCGACGGGGCCGAGCTCTGGAAACACCATATATTTT.

At least ten counts were recorded for this clonotype. The V and J genes are TRBV7-2 and TRBJ1-4; D is possibly TRBD1 (5 bases). The CDR3 loop spans 15 amino acids. The V end lost 5 bases, the J end lost 8 bases, and 18 bases lay between the germline ends. Germline V gene sequence: CDR1 SGHTA, CDR2 FQGNSA. CDR3 nucleotides: TGTGCCAGCAGCAGCAGGACAACGGAGAGGGAAAAACTGTTTTTT. Translation: CASSSRTTEREKLFF.

This chain links TRBV20-1 with TRBJ1-2; 12 bases align to TRBD1. The germline gives CDR1 DFQATT, CDR2 SNEGSKA (reference sequence). Trimming at V came to 4 bases and at J to 4 bases, leaving 7 bases not matched to a gene. The CDR3 runs 15 residues. CDR3 protein: CSATGTGGNGYGYTF. In DNA, the CDR3 is TGCAGTGCTACCGGGACAGGGGGCAATGGCTATGGCTACACCTTC.

This chain connects TRBV18 to TRBJ2-1, with TRBD2 matching over 11 bases. This CDR3 is 16 amino acids long. The germline CDR1 and CDR2 sequences are KGHSH and LQKENI. The V gene end was trimmed by 8 bases and the J gene end by 8 bases; junction bases not matched to a gene: 14. The CDR3 here is CASMLGLAAKKDEQFF. In DNA form, the CDR3 reads TGTGCCAGCATGCTGGGACTAGCGGCTAAAAAAGATGAGCAGTTCTTC.

The V and J genes are TRBV29-1 and TRBJ1-4; a weak D match, TRBD1 (5 bases). CDR3 length equals 15 residues. V lost 4 bases to trimming and J lost 5 bases, with 17 bases between them. The germline CDR1 and CDR2 sequences are SQVTM and ANQGSEA. The CDR3 here is CSVALSRQINEKLFF. DNA for the CDR3: TGCAGCGTTGCCCTGAGTCGACAGATAAATGAAAAACTGTTTTTT.

The V call is TRBV3-1, the J call TRBJ1-2, with 7 bases that match TRBD1. The CDR3 runs 14 residues. Losses at the gene ends were 6 bases for V and 6 bases for J; bases not matched to a gene: 10. Germline V gives CDR1 LGHDT, CDR2 YNNKEL (reference sequence). CDR3: CASSRRQGGNGYTF. The CDR3 DNA reads as TGTGCCAGCAGTCGGCGACAGGGAGGGAATGGCTACACCTTC. The full variable domain, completed using reference TRBV3-1 and TRBJ1-2, is DTAVSQTPKYLVTQMGNDKSIKCEQNLGHDTMYWYKQDSKKFLKIMFSYNNKELIINETVPNRFSPKSPDKAHLNLHINSLELGDSAVYFCASSRRQGGNGYTFGSGTRLTVV.

Judged by abundance, this clonotype is medium-sized. The genes are TRBV18 and TRBJ1-1; 11 bases match TRBD1. The germline V gene encodes CDR1 KGHSH and CDR2 LQKENI. The CDR3 contains 16 residues. V lost 6 bases and J lost 7; bases outside the gene matches: 13. The CDR3 nucleotides read TGTGCCAGCTCCCCGAGGACAGGGGGCGAGTCGGGTGAAGCTTTCTTT. This sequence encodes CASSPRTGGESGEAFF.

This clonotype was recorded at least ten times. The chain uses TRBV7-2 and TRBJ1-4; D gene uncertain. V lost 5 bases to trimming and J lost 6 bases, with 10 bases between them. This CDR3 has 13 amino acids. Germline CDR1 reads SGHTA; CDR2 reads FQGNSA. The CDR3 nucleotides read TGTGCCAGCAGCCCTTCCATGGATGAAAAACTGTTTTTT. This encodes CASSPSMDEKLFF. The entire variable domain, with the rest obtained from reference TRBV7-2 and TRBJ1-4, is as follows: GAGVSQSPSNKVTEKGKDVELRCDPISGHTALYWYRQSLGQGLEFLIYFQGNSAPDKSGLPSDRFSAERTGGSVSTLTIQRTQQEDSAVYLCASSPSMDEKLFFGSGTQLSVL.

This clonotype has at least ten counts. The rearrangement joins TRBV7-8 to TRBJ2-7, with D hard to call. V lost 5 bases, J lost 0 bases, and 5 bases lay in between. Germline CDR1 reads SGHVS; CDR2 reads FQNEAQ. This CDR3 contains 12 residues. CDR3 nucleotide sequence: TGTGCCAGCAGCCACAGCTCCTACGAGCAGTACTTC. Translation: CASSHSSYEQYF.

V gene TRBV19 combines with J gene TRBJ2-7; D unclear. Trimming stripped 3 bases from V and 0 bases from J, with 9 bases between. The CDR3 has 14 amino acids. Per the germline V gene, CDR1 is LNHDA and CDR2 is SQIVND (reference sequence). CDR3: CASSIGESSYEQYF. In DNA, the CDR3 is TGTGCCAGTAGTATTGGGGAAAGCTCCTACGAGCAGTACTTC. The full variable domain, with the rest looked up from reference TRBV19 and TRBJ2-7, is DGGITQSPKYLFRKEGQNVTLSCEQNLNHDAMYWYRQDPGQGLRLIYYSQIVNDFQKGDIAEGYSVSREKKESFPLTVTSAQKNPTAFYLCASSIGESSYEQYFGPGTRLTVT.

This clonotype has more than one count but fewer than ten. This chain links TRBV11-2 with TRBJ2-5, with D perhaps assigned TRBD1 or TRBD2 (6 bases each). The CDR3 contains 13 residues. The V gene lost 4 bases and the J gene lost 4 bases, with 10 bases spanning the gap. CDR1 and CDR2 (germline): SGHAT, FQNNGV. Here the CDR3 reads CASSYGGLETQYF. The CDR3 nucleotides are TGTGCCAGCAGCTACGGGGGCCTAGAGACCCAGTACTTC.

CDR3 nucleotides: TGTGCCAGCAGTTACTCATCTGGCGGAGCAGCTAGCACAGATACGCAGTATTTT. Protein: CASSYSSGGAASTDTQYF. The chain links TRBV6-5 to TRBJ2-3; D is uncertain. Germline values: CDR1 MNHEY, CDR2 SVGAGI. The V and J ends lost 0 bases and 0 bases respectively, with 16 bases between them. The CDR3 sequence is 18 residues long.

This clonotype has at least ten counts. The chain joins TRBV6-5 to TRBJ2-3; perhaps TRBD1 as D (6 bases). Per germline, CDR1 MNHEY and CDR2 SVGAGI. CDR3 length: 14 amino acids. Trimming took 5 bases from V and 2 from J, leaving 11 bases between them. The CDR3 coding sequence is TGTGCCAGCAGTCTTGACAGGTCCACAGATACGCAGTATTTT. Translating gives CASSLDRSTDTQYF.

There are many counts of this clonotype. The chain is built from TRBV6-1 and TRBJ2-7, with D hard to call. The germline V and J ends were trimmed by 3 bases and 6 bases, with 15 bases remaining between them. CDR3 length: 14 amino acids. Per the germline V gene, CDR1 is MNHNS and CDR2 is SASEGT. The CDR3 reads CASSESAQLAEQYF. DNA of the CDR3: TGTGCCAGCAGTGAGAGCGCCCAACTTGCCGAGCAGTACTTC.

The chain couples TRBV7-8 to TRBJ1-5; D might be TRBD1 (5 bases). The CDR3 has 13 residues. Trimming left V 4 bases short and J 7 bases short, with 11 bases between. CDR1 is SGHVS and CDR2 is FQNEAQ in the germline V gene. CDR3 loop: CASSWGRSQPQHF. CDR3 nucleotide sequence: TGTGCCAGCAGCTGGGGCAGGAGCCAGCCCCAGCATTTT.

This clonotype has more than one count but fewer than ten. This chain connects TRBV5-6 to TRBJ1-5; TRBD1 matches 10 bases. This CDR3 is built from 16 residues. Germline trimming cut 4 bases from V and 4 bases from J; bases unmatched to any gene: 8. The germline V gene has CDR1 SGHDT and CDR2 YYEEEE. The CDR3 region is CASSPGTGAGNQPQHF. CDR3 in DNA: TGTGCCAGCAGCCCAGGGACAGGGGCTGGGAATCAGCCCCAGCATTTT.

This clonotype occurred a few times. The chain recombines TRBV4-3 with TRBJ1-4; maybe TRBD1 (5 bases). V was trimmed by 2 bases and J by 7 bases, leaving 11 bases between them. The CDR3 consists of 14 residues. The germline V gene encodes CDR1 LGHNA and CDR2 YSLEER. The CDR3 here is CASSQRAGSEKLFF. In DNA form, the CDR3 reads TGCGCCAGCAGCCAAAGGGCAGGGAGTGAAAAACTGTTTTTT.

There are a few counts of this clonotype. This chain links TRBV29-1 with TRBJ2-5, with 8 bases identical to TRBD1. The V gene end was trimmed by 7 bases and the J gene end by 1 base; junction bases not matched to a gene: 2. In germline, CDR1 is SQVTM, CDR2 ANQGSEA. This CDR3 is built from 12 residues. CDR3 amino acids: CSEGTGQETQYF. Here the CDR3 DNA reads TGCAGCGAAGGGACAGGCCAAGAGACCCAGTACTTC.

This chain connects TRBV7-9 to TRBJ2-6; D gene unclear. V dropped 1 base and J dropped 2 bases, with 6 bases sitting between them. This CDR3 is 15 amino acids long. Germline loops: CDR1 SEHNR, CDR2 FQNEAQ (reference sequence). The CDR3 DNA sequence: TGTGCCAGCAGCTTAGAACATCCTGGGGCCAACGTCCTGACTTTC. Translation gives CASSLEHPGANVLTF. Supplemented by reference TRBV7-9 and TRBJ2-6, the full variable domain reads DTGVSQNPRHKITKRGQNVTFRCDPISEHNRLYWYRQTLGQGPEFLTYFQNEAQLEKSRLLSDRFSAERPKGSFSTLEIQRTEQGDSAMYLCASSLEHPGANVLTFGAGSRLTVL.

The V gene is TRBV20-1, the J gene TRBJ2-1; no clear D. CDR1 is DFQATT, CDR2 SNEGSKA, per germline (reference sequence). This CDR3 contains 11 residues. V was clipped by 6 bases and J by 12 bases, with 15 bases between them. This CDR3 reads CSAGVADLQFF. In DNA, the CDR3 is TGCAGTGCCGGAGTGGCCGACCTGCAGTTCTTC.

The chain has TRBV6-6 and TRBJ2-2, with 9 nucleotides matching TRBD1. The CDR3 is 17 amino acids. CDR1 is MNHNY, CDR2 SVGAGI, per germline (reference sequence). After removal of 6 bases from V and 3 bases from J, the junction contained 11 bases not matched to a gene. The CDR3 spells CASRSLWDRVDTGELFF. CDR3 bases: TGTGCCAGCAGATCTCTCTGGGACAGGGTCGACACCGGGGAGCTGTTTTTT.

V gene TRBV6-2 or TRBV6-3 combines with J gene TRBJ2-3; D is possibly TRBD1 (6 bases). Trimming shortened V by 2 bases and J by 2 bases, and 14 bases separated the two germline ends. The CDR3 has 16 amino acids. Looked up from germline, CDR1 is MNHEY and CDR2 is SVGEGT. The CDR3 protein is CASSYPDRLLTDTQYF. CDR3 DNA: TGTGCCAGCAGTTACCCCGACAGGCTCCTCACAGATACGCAGTATTTT.

This clonotype was seen at least ten times. The gene calls are TRBV12-3 or TRBV12-4 and TRBJ1-2, with 7 bases fitting TRBD1. This CDR3 contains 15 residues. J was trimmed by 4 bases and V by 2 bases; bases with no gene match: 7. The CDR3 DNA reads TGTGCCAGCAGTTTAACGCTACAGGGGATCTATGGCTACACCTTC. This gives the protein CASSLTLQGIYGYTF.

Only a few counts were recorded for this clonotype. This chain connects TRBV7-6 to TRBJ2-7; D not resolved. Trimming left V 5 bases short and J 6 bases short, with 17 bases between. The germline gives CDR1 SGHVS, CDR2 FNYEAQ. The CDR3 sequence is 14 residues long. DNA for the CDR3: TGTGCCAGCAGCAGTGAGAACCAGTTCGGCGAGCAGTACTTC. This translates into CASSSENQFGEQYF.

This clonotype was counted ten times or more. The chain combines TRBV4-2 with TRBJ2-7; D uncertain. The germline V and J ends were trimmed by 1 base and 1 base, with 11 bases remaining between them. Germline values: CDR1 LGHNA, CDR2 YNFKEQ. The CDR3 loop spans 15 amino acids. CDR3 sequence (DNA): TGTGCCAGCAGCCAAGTCATGCAGAATTCCTACGAGCAGTACTTC. Its translation is CASSQVMQNSYEQYF.